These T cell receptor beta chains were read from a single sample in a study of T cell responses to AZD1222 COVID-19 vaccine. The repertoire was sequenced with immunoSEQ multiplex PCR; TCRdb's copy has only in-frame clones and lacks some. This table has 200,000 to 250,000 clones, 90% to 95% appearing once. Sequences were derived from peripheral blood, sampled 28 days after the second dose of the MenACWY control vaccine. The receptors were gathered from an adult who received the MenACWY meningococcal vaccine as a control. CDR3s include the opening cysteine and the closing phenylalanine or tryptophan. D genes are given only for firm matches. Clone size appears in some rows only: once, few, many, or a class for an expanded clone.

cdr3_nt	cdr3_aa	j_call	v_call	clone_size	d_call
TGTGCCAGCAGTTTACGCACAGGGGGCGGGGTAACTGAAGCTTTCTTT	CASSLRTGGGVTEAFF	TRBJ1-1	TRBV28	.	TRBD1
TGTGCCAGCAGCTCCGCCCGGACAGGGATCTATGGCTACACCTTC	CASSSARTGIYGYTF	TRBJ1-2	TRBV13	.	TRBD1
TGTGCCAGCAGATATGACCCTTCCTACAATGAGCAGTTCTTC	CASRYDPSYNEQFF	TRBJ2-1	TRBV11-2	.	.
TGCGCCAGCAGCTTGGCGTTGCAGGGACGTTACAATGAGCAGTTCTTC	CASSLALQGRYNEQFF	TRBJ2-1	TRBV5-1	.	.
TGTGCCAGCAGTGACTCGAGTCTAGCGGGCCCCAATGAGCAGTTCTTC	CASSDSSLAGPNEQFF	TRBJ2-1	TRBV6-4	.	TRBD2
TGTGCCAGCAGATCTAGCGGGGGGAACACCGGGGAGCTGTTTTTT	CASRSSGGNTGELFF	TRBJ2-2	TRBV27	.	TRBD2
TGTGCCAGCATTCGGGCTAGCGGGGGGCCCTACAATGAGCAGTTCTTC	CASIRASGGPYNEQFF	TRBJ2-1	TRBV7-9	once	TRBD2
TGTGCCAGTTCAAAGGACAGGGAAGTCTATGGCTACACCTTC	CASSKDREVYGYTF	TRBJ1-2	TRBV19	.	TRBD1
TGTGCCACCAGTACCCGGGACAGGGATGGCTACACCTTC	CATSTRDRDGYTF	TRBJ1-2	TRBV24-1	.	TRBD1
TGTGCCAGCAGTTTTGCAGGGCAAGAGACCCAGTACTTC	CASSFAGQETQYF	TRBJ2-5	TRBV28	.	.
TGTGCCAGCAGCTCCTCAGGAGGGGTCTACGAGCAGTACTTC	CASSSSGGVYEQYF	TRBJ2-7	TRBV7-9	.	.
TGTGCCAGCAGCCCCCCGAAGAACACCGGGGAGCTGTTTTTT	CASSPPKNTGELFF	TRBJ2-2	TRBV9	.	.
TGTGCCAGCAGTTACTCACTAATCGAGCAGTACTTC	CASSYSLIEQYF	TRBJ2-7	TRBV6-2/TRBV6-3	.	.
TGTGCCAGCAGGGAACAGGACAGGGGTCAAGAGACCCAGTACTTC	CASREQDRGQETQYF	TRBJ2-5	TRBV2	.	TRBD1
TGTGCCAGCAGCCAAGTGGCCCCGGGAGGGACAATTACCTACGAGCAGTACTTC	CASSQVAPGGTITYEQYF	TRBJ2-7	TRBV4-2	.	TRBD2
TGTGCCAGCAGCTTGGCTTTGAACAATGAGCAGTTCTTC	CASSLALNNEQFF	TRBJ2-1	TRBV7-3	.	.
TGTGCCAGCAGGCGGGGGGGGGCGGATTCACCCCTCCACTTT	CASRRGGADSPLHF	TRBJ1-6	TRBV28	once	.
TGCGCCAGCAGCCAGGAGAAATGGGCTGGAAACACCATATATTTT	CASSQEKWAGNTIYF	TRBJ1-3	TRBV4-3	once	.
TGTGCCAGCAGTTACCGACAGGGGATGGATTCACCCCTCCACTTT	CASSYRQGMDSPLHF	TRBJ1-6	TRBV6-2/TRBV6-3	.	TRBD1
TGTGCCAGCAGTCCCTTGTCCGGGACAGGGCCAACTTTGGAGCAGTACTTC	CASSPLSGTGPTLEQYF	TRBJ2-7	TRBV27	.	TRBD1
TGTGCCACCAGTGGGGGGGACGGAGCAATGAGTAACATTGAGCAGTTCTTC	CATSGGDGAMSNIEQFF	TRBJ2-1	TRBV24-1	.	.
TGTGCCAGCAGCGTAATAAAAAGGAGTGAAGCTTTCTTT	CASSVIKRSEAFF	TRBJ1-1	TRBV9	.	.
TGTGCCAGCAGTCGATGGGGTGAAAAACTGTTTTTT	CASSRWGEKLFF	TRBJ1-4	TRBV11-2	.	.